Below are 18 T cell receptor beta chains sequenced from a single sample in a study of blood T cells in healthy people across ages. It was with a sample-barcoded 5' primer and a J-beta primer mix that a second PCR of about 6 to 12 cycles was run. TCRdb called the 5' RACE reads again in MiXCR, with one record for every CDR3 protein. The sample consists of roughly 680,000 distinct CDR3 sequences, more than 45% of them appearing once. The specimen was blood. These receptors came from a woman of 80 years or more in good health.

About this clonotype itself: This may be a read error: a much more frequent sequence differs by one nucleotide. The rearrangement uses TRBV5-1 and TRBJ2-3; no clear D. In germline, CDR1 is SGHRS, CDR2 YFSETQ. CDR3 length: 15 residues. The CDR3 sequence: CASSLEGRLPDMQYF. Written as DNA, the CDR3 is TGCGCCAGCAGCTTGGAAGGCAGGCTCCCAGATATGCAGTATTTT.

The V call is TRBV7-8, the J call TRBJ2-5; tentative D call: TRBD2 (5 bases). The CDR3 is 14 residues long. CDR1 is SGHVS, CDR2 FQNEAQ, per germline. Trimming stripped 5 bases from V and 5 bases from J, with 15 bases between. The DNA of the CDR3 is TGTGCCAGCAGCGTCGCCGGGAATTGGGAGACCCAGTACTTC. Protein: CASSVAGNWETQYF.

This clonotype was seen a few times. This sequence joins TRBV4-2 and TRBJ2-2; D unclear. Germline values: CDR1 LGHNA, CDR2 YNFKEQ. CDR3 size: 16 residues. V lost 0 bases and J 2 bases, leaving 10 bases between the germline ends. CDR3 amino acids: CASSQDPRENTGELFF. The CDR3 DNA is TGTGCCAGCAGCCAAGATCCGCGAGAAAACACCGGGGAGCTGTTTTTT.

This clonotype was recorded many times. The rearrangement uses TRBV15 and TRBJ1-4; D is unresolved. CDR1 is LNHNV, CDR2 YYDKDF, per germline (reference sequence). Trimming cost V 8 bases and J 7 bases, with 14 bases left between them. This CDR3 spans 13 amino acids. The chain's CDR3 is CATQRALSEKLFF. The CDR3 DNA reads as TGTGCCACCCAAAGGGCACTGAGTGAAAAACTGTTTTTT.

The rearrangement joins TRBV29-1 to TRBJ2-1; 10 bases map to TRBD1. V lost 1 base to trimming and J lost 7 bases; unmatched junction nucleotides: 7. CDR1 is SQVTM, CDR2 ANQGSEA, per germline. The CDR3 consists of 15 residues. The CDR3 DNA sequence: TGCAGCGTTGAAGGACCCCGGGACAGGGGTAATGAGCAGTTCTTC. It specifies CSVEGPRDRGNEQFF.

This chain joins TRBV29-1 and TRBJ2-7; D unclear. From germline, CDR1 is SQVTM and CDR2 ANQGSEA. This CDR3 has 11 residues. V was cut by 6 bases and J by 1 base, with 7 bases left in between. The CDR3 here is CSVSKSYEQYF. CDR3 sequence (DNA): TGCAGCGTCTCAAAGTCCTACGAGCAGTACTTC.

This chain links TRBV7-3 with TRBJ1-2; maybe TRBD1 (5 bases). Germline V CDR1 and CDR2: SGHTA, FQGTGA. Between the trimmed V and J ends, which lost 3 bases and 1 base, there was a span of 12 bases. CDR3 length: 15 amino acids. CDR3 coding DNA: TGTGCCAGCAGCTTCGGCCCCCAGGGTAACTATGGCTACACCTTC. Translation gives CASSFGPQGNYGYTF. Variable domain in full (rest from reference TRBV7-3 and TRBJ1-2): GAGVSQTPSNKVTEKGKYVELRCDPISGHTALYWYRQSLGQGPEFLIYFQGTGAADDSGLPNDRFFAVRPEGSVSTLKIQRTERGDSAVYLCASSFGPQGNYGYTFGSGTRLTVV.

The V and J genes are TRBV12-3 or TRBV12-4 and TRBJ2-1, with a possible D match to TRBD1 (6 bases). Trimming took 6 bases from V and 6 from J, leaving 12 bases between them. The CDR3 length is 13 residues. The CDR3 spells CASRRQVGNEQFF. Here the CDR3 DNA reads TGTGCCAGCAGACGACAGGTGGGCAATGAGCAGTTCTTC.

This clonotype was recorded many times. The chain joins TRBV15 to TRBJ2-6, with D possibly being TRBD1 (5 bases). Deletions cut 5 bases from V and 0 bases from J, with 11 bases between. Germline CDR1 is LNHNV and CDR2 is YYDKDF (reference sequence). The CDR3 runs to 16 residues. The DNA of the CDR3 is TGTGCCACCAGCGGGGCTCCTAACTCTGGGGCCAACGTCCTGACTTTC. This sequence encodes CATSGAPNSGANVLTF.

This clonotype occurred many times. V gene TRBV5-1 combines with J gene TRBJ2-3; 15 bases agree with TRBD2. The CDR3 consists of 19 residues. Germline CDR1 and CDR2: SGHRS and YFSETQ. With 4 bases clipped from V and 4 bases from J, the junction kept 13 bases outside the gene matches. CDR3 loop: CASSGTGTSGRRNADTQYF. The CDR3 nucleotides are TGCGCCAGCAGCGGTACCGGGACTAGCGGGAGGAGGAATGCAGATACGCAGTATTTT.

The CDR3 region has the DNA TGTGCCAGCAGCTTCCGGGACAGGACGAACACTGAAGCTTTCTTT. Translation gives CASSFRDRTNTEAFF. The chain has TRBV13 and TRBJ1-1, with 8 positions matching TRBD1. V shed 3 bases and J 1 base; nucleotides not matched to a gene: 4. CDR1 PRHDT and CDR2 FYEKMQ come from the germline V gene (reference sequence). The CDR3 loop spans 15 amino acids.

The chain is built from TRBV20-1 and TRBJ2-1; D uncertain. The CDR3 length is 14 residues. Trimming removed 3 bases from V and 2 bases from J, with 11 bases in between. Germline V lookup: CDR1 DFQATT, CDR2 SNEGSKA (reference sequence). The CDR3 is CSARGIKTYNEQFF. Here the CDR3 DNA reads TGCAGTGCTAGGGGGATAAAGACCTACAATGAGCAGTTCTTC.

With regard to this clonotype: This may stem from a read error, because a much larger clone lies one nucleotide away. This chain uses TRBV3-1 with TRBJ2-5; D ambiguous. The better agreement between TRBJ2-7 and the DNA end casts doubt on the J call. This CDR3 has 15 amino acids. Per the germline V gene, CDR1 is LGHDT and CDR2 is YNNKEL (reference sequence). The CDR3 spells CASSRDHTQGDEQYF. CDR3 coding DNA: TGTGCCAGCAGCCGAGACCACACCCAAGGAGACGAGCAGTACTTC.

The rearrangement joins TRBV7-2 to TRBJ2-1, with TRBD2 identical over 7 bases. Per the germline V gene, CDR1 is SGHTA and CDR2 is FQGNSA. V was pared by 7 bases and J by 8 bases, with 5 bases of the junction left unmatched. This CDR3 region has 12 residues. The CDR3 bases are TGTGCCAGCACCGGGGGGAGGGATGAGCAGTTCTTC. As protein: CASTGGRDEQFF.

V and J are TRBV4-1 and TRBJ1-2, with D perhaps matching TRBD1 (6 bases). CDR1 MGHRA and CDR2 YSYEKL come from the germline V gene. V was trimmed by 6 bases and J by 6 bases, leaving 17 bases between them. The CDR3 covers 14 residues. The CDR3 nucleotides read TGCGCCAGCAGTCAAACAGGGATTCGGAATGGCTACACCTTC. Translation gives CASSQTGIRNGYTF.

This clonotype came up a few times. The chain recombines TRBV5-4 with TRBJ1-6; D uncertain. CDR1 and CDR2 (germline): SGHNT, YYREEE (reference sequence). This CDR3 comprises 16 residues. V dropped 4 bases and J dropped 6 bases, with 17 bases sitting between them. The CDR3 region is CASSLSPVLANSPLHF. The CDR3 DNA follows: TGTGCCAGCAGCCTCTCGCCCGTTTTGGCTAATTCACCCCTCCACTTT.

To note about this clonotype: A much bigger clone sits one base away, suggesting this may be a read error. This rearrangement joins TRBV10-3 to TRBJ1-6, with no clear D. The CDR3 consists of 14 residues. Germline CDR1 and CDR2: ENHRY and SYGVKD. Trimming pared 7 bases from V and 5 bases from J, leaving 12 bases between. In DNA form, the CDR3 reads TGTGCCATCAACACCGGGCCTGATAATTCACCCCTCCACTTT. This gives the protein CAINTGPDNSPLHF.

As to this clonotype: The junction departs from germline at one end; a sequencing error may be responsible. The rearrangement links TRBV27 to TRBJ2-7; the D gene is possibly TRBD2 (5 bases). CDR1 is MNHEY and CDR2 is SMNVEV in the germline V gene (reference sequence). CDR3 length equals 15 residues. In DNA, the CDR3 is TGTGCCAGCAGTTTATCTGGTGCTAGCTCCTCCGAGCAGTACTTC. Its protein product is CASSLSGASSSEQYF.